This passage covers 17 T cell receptor beta chains from one sample sequenced in a study of T-cell memory formation after mild COVID-19. MiXCR, run by TCRdb on the 5' RACE reads, gives a single entry per CDR3 protein. The sample shows 350,000 to 500,000 distinct CDR3 sequences, less than 25% of them seen only once. Sequenced input: PBMCs or a T cell subset sorted from them (not recorded which). The source is an adult woman who had mild COVID-19 (a few samples of this study predate the infection). Cell type and time point are not known.

CDR3 bases: TGCAGTGCTAGAGAGGGACAGGCGAACACTGAAGCTTTCTTT. Protein sequence: CSAREGQANTEAFF. The chain recombines TRBV20-1 with TRBJ1-1; 8 nucleotides line up with TRBD1. This CDR3 is built from 14 residues. The V and J ends lost 0 bases and 1 base, in that order; junction bases with no gene match: 1. CDR1 DFQATT and CDR2 SNEGSKA come from the germline V gene (reference sequence).

This sequence joins TRBV4-2 and TRBJ2-3, with 7 bases matching TRBD2. Germline V gives CDR1 LGHNA, CDR2 YNFKEQ. Germline trimming cut 1 base from V and 0 bases from J; bases unmatched to any gene: 10. The CDR3 has 18 residues. The CDR3 DNA reads as TGTGCCAGCAGCCAAGTGGGAGGGAGGTTTTCTAGCACAGATACGCAGTATTTT. This gives the protein CASSQVGGRFSSTDTQYF.

This sequence joins TRBV5-1 and TRBJ2-5, with 9 bases lining up with TRBD2. Germline V gives CDR1 SGHRS, CDR2 YFSETQ. The CDR3 length is 14 residues. Trimming cost V 3 bases and J 5 bases; bases outside gene matches: 5. The CDR3 DNA reads TGCGCCAGCAGCTCGGCGGGGGGGTACGAGACCCAGTACTTC. Translating it yields CASSSAGGYETQYF.

A few counts support this clonotype. The rearrangement uses TRBV3-1 and TRBJ2-7; TRBD2 matches at 11 bases. CDR1 and CDR2 (germline): LGHDT, YNNKEL (reference sequence). Trimming removed 4 bases from V and 0 bases from J; junction bases left unmatched: 5. The CDR3 loop spans 16 amino acids. CDR3 bases: TGTGCCAGCAGCCCGGGGACTAGCGGCTCCTCCTACGAGCAGTACTTC. Amino acid sequence: CASSPGTSGSSYEQYF.

This clonotype was observed a handful of times. The J gene is TRBJ2-3, the V gene TRBV5-1, with D perhaps matching TRBD2 (7 bases). Germline values: CDR1 SGHRS, CDR2 YFSETQ. CDR3 size: 14 residues. Trimming left V 4 bases short and J 4 bases short, with 13 bases between. The DNA for the CDR3 is TGCGCCAGCAGCGACCCGGGGGGCCCAGATACGCAGTATTTT. Its translation is CASSDPGGPDTQYF. The full variable domain, rest sourced from reference TRBV5-1 and TRBJ2-3, is KAGVTQTPRYLIKTRGQQVTLSCSPISGHRSVSWYQQTPGQGLQFLFEYFSETQRNKGNFPGRFSGRQFSNSRSEMNVSTLELGDSALYLCASSDPGGPDTQYFGPGTRLTVL.

The V and J genes are TRBV5-4 and TRBJ2-5; 11 bases line up with TRBD2. This CDR3 is built from 16 residues. Germline-derived CDR1 and CDR2 are SGHNT and YYREEE (reference sequence). The ends lost 3 bases at V and 1 base at J; junction bases unmatched: 5. This chain's CDR3 is CASSSPGTSGQETQYF. In nucleotides, the CDR3 is TGTGCCAGCAGCTCCCCCGGGACTAGCGGCCAAGAGACCCAGTACTTC.

The chain employs TRBV27 and TRBJ2-2; D is perhaps TRBD1 (6 bases). The germline V gene has CDR1 MNHEY and CDR2 SMNVEV (reference sequence). Trimming left V 5 bases short and J 5 bases short, with 24 bases between. The CDR3 spans 18 residues. CDR3 protein: CASSPHSSGVTWTGELFF. DNA of the CDR3: TGTGCCAGCAGTCCCCACTCCTCAGGGGTTACGTGGACCGGGGAGCTGTTTTTT.

The rearrangement joins TRBV13 to TRBJ1-1; a possible D gene is TRBD1 (5 bases). This CDR3 comprises 13 residues. V lost 3 bases and J 3 bases, leaving 8 bases between the germline ends. Per germline, CDR1 PRHDT and CDR2 FYEKMQ (reference sequence). Here the CDR3 DNA reads TGTGCCAGCAGCTTCGGGGGGTACACTGAAGCTTTCTTT. Its protein is CASSFGGYTEAFF.

The rearrangement links TRBV12-3 or TRBV12-4 to TRBJ1-2; D call uncertain. CDR3 length equals 17 residues. The ends were cut back, 8 bases at V and 3 bases at J, with 25 bases in the middle. The CDR3 DNA follows: TGTGCCAGCCCCCCCGAAAATGTTCAGTGGCGGGACTATGGCTACACCTTC. Translation gives CASPPENVQWRDYGYTF.

The rearrangement links TRBV23-1 to TRBJ2-5; weak D call: TRBD2 (5 bases). TRBV23-1 is recorded as an ORF, its role being uncertain. The CDR3 runs 17 residues. Trimming removed 4 bases at V and 3 bases at J, with 21 bases between. CDR3 in DNA: TGCGCCAGCAGTCTGAATTCCGGGGTAATAAGGGAAGAGACCCAGTACTTC. Translated, it gives CASSLNSGVIREETQYF.

The V and J genes are TRBV6-1 and TRBJ2-7, with a weak D call TRBD1 (5 bases). Trimming shortened V by 3 bases and J by 0 bases, and 9 bases separated the two germline ends. Looked up from germline, CDR1 is MNHNS and CDR2 is SASEGT. This CDR3 has 14 residues. CDR3 protein: CASSDQGHSYEQYF. The CDR3 DNA reads TGTGCCAGCAGTGATCAGGGCCACTCCTACGAGCAGTACTTC.

The gene calls are TRBV10-3 and TRBJ2-1; TRBD2 agrees at 8 bases. Trimming cost V 5 bases and J 5 bases; bases outside gene matches: 5. From germline, CDR1 is ENHRY and CDR2 SYGVKD. The CDR3 runs to 14 residues. The CDR3 spells CAISSGTRDNEQFF. DNA of the CDR3: TGTGCCATCAGTTCCGGGACTAGGGACAATGAGCAGTTCTTC.

This clonotype turned up a few times. The V gene is TRBV5-1, the J gene TRBJ2-5; D might be TRBD1 (6 bases). V lost 5 bases and J 7 bases, leaving 15 bases between the germline ends. Germline assignment: CDR1 SGHRS and CDR2 YFSETQ. The CDR3 loop spans 13 amino acids. The CDR3 coding sequence is TGCGCCAGCAGGGAAAACAGGGATGCGACCCAGTACTTC. This sequence encodes CASRENRDATQYF.

J is TRBJ1-1 and V is TRBV3-1; tentative D call: TRBD1 (5 bases). Germline CDR1 is LGHDT and CDR2 is YNNKEL (reference sequence). Between the trimmed V and J ends, which lost 2 bases and 1 base, there was a span of 11 bases. The CDR3 covers 15 residues. CDR3 loop: CASSQSGRRNTEAFF. CDR3 DNA sequence: TGTGCCAGCAGCCAATCGGGACGGAGGAACACTGAAGCTTTCTTT.

In this sample, this clonotype turned up a few times. The V and J genes are TRBV29-1 and TRBJ1-2; TRBD1 might be the D (5 bases). The CDR3 is 11 amino acids. CDR1 SQVTM and CDR2 ANQGSEA come from the germline V gene. V shed 7 bases and J shed 5 bases, with 11 bases lying between them. The CDR3 sequence: CSALGGYGYTF. The DNA of the CDR3 is TGCAGCGCCCTTGGGGGATATGGCTACACCTTC.

This clonotype was picked up many times. The chain joins TRBV5-1 to TRBJ2-7; 11 bases match TRBD2. This CDR3 has 16 amino acids. The V gene's germline CDR1 is SGHRS and CDR2 YFSETQ. V shed 4 bases, J shed 4 bases, and the junction held 10 bases outside the gene matches. The CDR3 here is CASSPHRLAGGYEQYF. The CDR3 DNA is TGCGCCAGCAGCCCCCACCGATTAGCGGGAGGGTACGAGCAGTACTTC.

This chain uses TRBV7-8 with TRBJ1-2; D unresolved. CDR3 length equals 17 residues. Germline CDR1 SGHVS, CDR2 FQNEAQ. The germline V and J ends were trimmed by 4 bases and 1 base, with 19 bases remaining between them. The CDR3 coding sequence is TGTGCCAGCAGCTCTGATTCCGAGGGAAGACGTAACTATGGCTACACCTTC. It encodes CASSSDSEGRRNYGYTF. Variable domain in full (rest from reference TRBV7-8 and TRBJ1-2): GAGVSQSPRYKVAKRGQDVALRCDPISGHVSLFWYQQALGQGPEFLTYFQNEAQLDKSGLPSDRFFAERPEGSVSTLKIQRTQQEDSAVYLCASSSDSEGRRNYGYTFGSGTRLTVV.